One and the same sample provided the 28 T cell receptor beta chains below, sequenced in a study of blood T cell repertoires in COVID-19 (dated by TCRdb to the early 2020s). The library was obtained by the immunoSEQ multiplex PCR assay. TCRdb stores this immuneACCESS table with in-frame sequences only. Part of the clones is absent; in the studies checked, under half of the shortfall reflects unresolved V genes, and no reason is known for the rest. The sample table records about 110,000 clones; around four fifths of these occur just once. The ten largest clones take up 15% to 20% of the sample. The sample comprised peripheral blood. The receptors shown here come from an older woman with acute or convalescent COVID-19.

The chain employs TRBV13 and TRBJ2-3; 10 positions match TRBD1. Unmatched junction bases numbered 5, after V lost 4 bases and J lost 1 base. The CDR3 runs to 16 residues. Germline-derived CDR1 and CDR2 are PRHDT and FYEKMQ (reference sequence). The CDR3 nucleotides are TGTGCCAGCAGCTCCCGGGACAGGGGAGGCACAGATACGCAGTATTTT. This gives the protein CASSSRDRGGTDTQYF.

This clone came up once. The rearrangement joins TRBV27 to TRBJ1-2, with 7 positions matching TRBD1. Trimming removed 9 bases from V and 4 bases from J; junction bases left unmatched: 5. CDR1 and CDR2 (germline): MNHEY, SMNVEV (reference sequence). This CDR3 has 12 amino acids. The DNA of the CDR3 is TGTGCCAGTCGGGGACAGTCCTATGGCTACACCTTC. Translated, it gives CASRGQSYGYTF.

The chain couples TRBV4-3 to TRBJ1-3; 7 nucleotides agree with TRBD1. CDR3 size: 16 residues. Germline lookup yields CDR1 LGHNA and CDR2 YSLEER. J lost 7 bases, V lost 3 bases, and 12 bases had no gene match. CDR3 protein: CASSHGTTGQRNTIYF. CDR3 DNA: TGCGCCAGCAGCCATGGTACCACGGGACAGAGGAACACCATATATTTT.

The chain employs TRBV19 and TRBJ1-1, with D possibly being TRBD1 (6 bases). Germline V CDR1 and CDR2: LNHDA, SQIVND (reference sequence). The V gene lost 8 bases and the J gene lost 0 bases, with 13 bases spanning the gap. The CDR3 has 14 amino acids. The CDR3 nucleotides read TGTGCCAGTCTCTTCAGGGGCCTGAACACTGAAGCTTTCTTT. Its translation is CASLFRGLNTEAFF.

The rearrangement links TRBV14 to TRBJ2-7; 8 positions agree with TRBD1. There are 18 residues in the CDR3. Germline V gene sequence: CDR1 SGHDN, CDR2 FVKESK. The V segment lost 1 base and the J segment 2 bases; nucleotides outside the gene matches: 13. CDR3 amino acids: CASSQGVRGAGGTYEQYF. The CDR3 DNA reads TGTGCCAGCAGCCAAGGGGTACGAGGGGCAGGGGGCACCTACGAGCAGTACTTC.

The V gene is TRBV6-5, the J gene TRBJ2-1; D uncertain. Trimming took off 7 bases at V and 4 bases at J, with 5 bases between the two ends. Germline loops: CDR1 MNHEY, CDR2 SVGAGI. The CDR3 runs 11 residues. The CDR3 sequence is CASKSYNEQFF. The CDR3 bases are TGTGCCAGCAAATCTTACAATGAGCAGTTCTTC.

The chain recombines TRBV10-3 with TRBJ1-1, with a weak D call TRBD1 (5 bases). This CDR3 region has 12 residues. V lost 10 bases and J 1 base, leaving 10 bases between the germline ends. The V gene's germline CDR1 is ENHRY and CDR2 SYGVKD. CDR3 in amino acids: CATTDRNTEAFF. The DNA for the CDR3 is TGTGCCACGACCGACAGGAACACTGAAGCTTTCTTT.

In this sample, this clone turned up a few times. The chain employs TRBV7-8 and TRBJ1-1; 8 nucleotides match TRBD1. This CDR3 contains 14 residues. Germline V gene lookup returns CDR1 SGHVS and CDR2 FQNEAQ. J was trimmed by 4 bases and V by 3 bases; bases with no gene match: 4. DNA of the CDR3: TGTGCCAGCAGCTTCCAGGGGGCGGCCACTGAAGCTTTCTTT. Translated: CASSFQGAATEAFF. The complete variable domain, with remaining parts taken from reference TRBV7-8 and TRBJ1-1, reads GAGVSQSPRYKVAKRGQDVALRCDPISGHVSLFWYQQALGQGPEFLTYFQNEAQLDKSGLPSDRFFAERPEGSVSTLKIQRTQQEDSAVYLCASSFQGAATEAFFGQGTRLTVV.

The chain recombines TRBV7-2 with TRBJ1-6; TRBD1 matches at 11 bases. In germline, CDR1 is SGHTA, CDR2 FQGNSA. This CDR3 has 15 residues. V shed 5 bases, J shed 13 bases, and the junction held 10 bases outside the gene matches. CDR3 nucleotide sequence: TGTGCCAGCAGCCCCTGGACAGGGGGCGCCTGGCCCCTCCACTTT. Residues: CASSPWTGGAWPLHF.

J is TRBJ2-2 and V is TRBV28; TRBD2 aligns across 14 bases. With V trimmed by 6 bases and J by 10 bases, 10 bases remained unmatched. This CDR3 spans 16 amino acids. Germline CDR1 MDHEN, CDR2 SYDVKM. CDR3 coding DNA: TGTGCCAGCAGGACGGGACTAGCGGGAGAGCAGGAGGAGCTGTTTTTT. Amino acid sequence: CASRTGLAGEQEELFF.

This rearrangement joins TRBV28 to TRBJ1-1; D is possibly TRBD1 (6 bases). This CDR3 comprises 15 residues. CDR1 is MDHEN and CDR2 is SYDVKM in the germline V gene. The V end lost 9 bases, the J end lost 5 bases, and 22 bases lay between the germline ends. The CDR3 sequence: CASLPGGGARTEAFF. The CDR3 nucleotides read TGTGCCAGTCTCCCGGGTGGGGGGGCGAGAACTGAAGCTTTCTTT. The full variable domain, with the rest looked up from reference TRBV28 and TRBJ1-1, is DVKVTQSSRYLVKRTGEKVFLECVQDMDHENMFWYRQDPGLGLRLIYFSYDVKMKEKGDIPEGYSVSREKKERFSLILESASTNQTSMYLCASLPGGGARTEAFFGQGTRLTVV.

The V and J genes are TRBV5-1 and TRBJ2-3; 7 nucleotides line up with TRBD1. Germline V gene lookup returns CDR1 SGHRS and CDR2 YFSETQ. The V segment lost 0 bases and the J segment 4 bases; nucleotides outside the gene matches: 2. The CDR3 length is 14 residues. CDR3 sequence: CASSLDQGADTQYF. CDR3 coding DNA: TGCGCCAGCAGCTTGGATCAGGGGGCAGATACGCAGTATTTT.

The chain has TRBV6-5 and TRBJ1-1; 7 bases map to TRBD1. Germline trimming cut 6 bases from V and 1 base from J; bases unmatched to any gene: 5. Germline V gives CDR1 MNHEY, CDR2 SVGAGI. There are 14 residues in the CDR3. The CDR3 reads CASRTGQPNTEAFF. DNA of the CDR3: TGTGCCAGCAGGACAGGGCAACCGAACACTGAAGCTTTCTTT.

This clone was detected a few times. The chain links TRBV29-1 to TRBJ2-1; 11 bases match TRBD2. J gave up 4 bases and V 4 bases, and 3 bases lay outside the gene matches. Per the germline V gene, CDR1 is SQVTM and CDR2 is ANQGSEA. This CDR3 region has 14 residues. This chain's CDR3 is CSVGLAGLYNEQFF. The CDR3 DNA reads as TGCAGCGTTGGACTAGCGGGGTTGTACAATGAGCAGTTCTTC.

The chain is built from TRBV7-8 and TRBJ2-1; D ambiguous. The germline V gene has CDR1 SGHVS and CDR2 FQNEAQ. With 7 bases removed from V and 6 bases from J, the gap between germline ends came to 19 bases. The CDR3 is 15 residues long. The DNA of the CDR3 is TGTGCCAGCACCCGCGAGGTGAATCTTGGCAATGAGCAGTTCTTC. It yields the protein CASTREVNLGNEQFF.

This clone showed up just a few times. This chain uses TRBV28 with TRBJ1-4, with D possibly being TRBD1 (5 bases). The V gene's germline CDR1 is MDHEN and CDR2 SYDVKM. CDR3 length: 14 residues. The ends were cut back, 7 bases at V and 7 bases at J, with 16 bases in the middle. The CDR3 DNA sequence: TGTGCCAGCACCCAGGGTAGTAGTAGTGAAAAACTGTTTTTT. Encoded protein: CASTQGSSSEKLFF.

The chain uses TRBV4-3 and TRBJ1-2; 10 bases fit TRBD1. The J segment lost 8 bases and the V segment lost 6 bases, leaving 15 bases of the junction unmatched. This CDR3 comprises 16 residues. CDR1 and CDR2 (germline): LGHNA, YSLEER. The CDR3 loop reads CASSAQKDRGKFGYTF. The DNA for the CDR3 is TGCGCCAGCAGTGCGCAAAAGGACAGGGGGAAGTTCGGCTACACCTTC.

The chain uses TRBV19 and TRBJ1-4, with no clear D. Deletions cut 6 bases from V and 8 bases from J, with 16 bases between. Germline V lookup: CDR1 LNHDA, CDR2 SQIVND (reference sequence). This CDR3 is built from 14 residues. CDR3 bases: TGTGCCAGTAGGCTTGGATCCCCGGGAGAAAAACTGTTTTTT. Residues: CASRLGSPGEKLFF.

V usage is TRBV3-1 (or the pseudogene TRBV3-2) and J usage is TRBJ2-7, with TRBD1 identical over 7 bases. The V segment lost 5 bases and the J segment 3 bases; nucleotides outside the gene matches: 7. CDR1 is LGHDT, CDR2 YNNKEL, per germline (reference sequence). CDR3 length equals 14 residues. The CDR3 DNA reads as TGTGCCAGCAGCTGGGGACAGAGAATCTACGAGCAGTACTTC. It encodes CASSWGQRIYEQYF.

This rearrangement joins TRBV24-1 to TRBJ2-1; D might be TRBD1 (5 bases). Between the trimmed V and J ends, which lost 2 bases and 5 bases, there was a span of 12 bases. The CDR3 spans 15 residues. Germline V lookup: CDR1 KGHDR, CDR2 SFDVKD. The DNA of the CDR3 is TGTGCCACCAGTGATTCCTACCAAGGGGACAATGAGCAGTTCTTC. Amino acid sequence: CATSDSYQGDNEQFF.

The chain joins TRBV5-1 to TRBJ1-2; 8 bases fit TRBD1. The V and J ends lost 4 bases and 0 bases, in that order; junction bases with no gene match: 8. In germline, CDR1 is SGHRS, CDR2 YFSETQ. The CDR3 contains 16 residues. The CDR3 region has the DNA TGCGCCAGCAGCCCCGGACAGGGAAAAGCTAACTATGGCTACACCTTC. As protein: CASSPGQGKANYGYTF.

The V and J genes are TRBV3-1 (or the pseudogene TRBV3-2) and TRBJ1-4; 9 bases match TRBD1. After removal of 5 bases from V and 7 bases from J, the junction contained 8 bases not matched to a gene. CDR3 size: 15 residues. CDR1 is LGHDT, CDR2 YNNKEL, per germline (reference sequence). The CDR3 DNA sequence: TGTGCCAGCAGCGACCGGGACAGGGCGAGTGAAAAACTGTTTTTT. Protein sequence: CASSDRDRASEKLFF.

V and J are TRBV5-1 and TRBJ2-7; TRBD2 might be the D (6 bases). The germline CDR1 and CDR2 sequences are SGHRS and YFSETQ. Trimming cost V 1 base and J 4 bases, with 18 bases left between them. This CDR3 spans 16 amino acids. CDR3 coding DNA: TGCGCCAGCAGCTTGATCCTAAGGGAGGCCGGGTACGAGCAGTACTTC. Protein sequence: CASSLILREAGYEQYF.

The rearrangement joins TRBV6-6 to TRBJ2-3; 14 nucleotides agree with TRBD2. J lost 1 base, V lost 6 bases, and 15 bases had no gene match. The CDR3 totals 20 residues. Germline values: CDR1 MNHNY, CDR2 SVGAGI (reference sequence). The CDR3 nucleotides are TGTGCCAGCAGCATACCCCGACTAGCGGGAGGGCCTACACGCACAGATACGCAGTATTTT. Its translation: CASSIPRLAGGPTRTDTQYF.

The chain couples TRBV18 to TRBJ1-1; D might be TRBD1 (5 bases). Trimming removed 4 bases from V and 0 bases from J, with 12 bases in between. The CDR3 runs to 15 residues. The germline V gene has CDR1 KGHSH and CDR2 LQKENI. CDR3 DNA sequence: TGTGCCAGCTCACGGAACGGGGGGATGAACACTGAAGCTTTCTTT. Its protein is CASSRNGGMNTEAFF.

The genes are TRBV19 and TRBJ1-2; D is perhaps TRBD1 (6 bases). The V end was cut by 4 bases, the J end by 7 bases, with 22 bases between. The CDR3 loop spans 16 amino acids. Germline-derived CDR1 and CDR2 are LNHDA and SQIVND (reference sequence). Written as DNA, the CDR3 is TGTGCCAGTAGTACCCCCCTAACGAGGGGGATGTTTGGCTACACCTTC. This codes for CASSTPLTRGMFGYTF. The whole variable domain, remainder taken from reference TRBV19 and TRBJ1-2, is DGGITQSPKYLFRKEGQNVTLSCEQNLNHDAMYWYRQDPGQGLRLIYYSQIVNDFQKGDIAEGYSVSREKKESFPLTVTSAQKNPTAFYLCASSTPLTRGMFGYTFGSGTRLTVV.

This chain joins TRBV28 and TRBJ1-5; the match to TRBD1 covers 10 bases. The V gene's germline CDR1 is MDHEN and CDR2 SYDVKM. After removal of 6 bases from V and 5 bases from J, the junction contained 7 bases not matched to a gene. This CDR3 has 15 residues. The CDR3 DNA follows: TGTGCCAGCAGCCTCGACAGGGGGCGTCATCAGCCCCAGCATTTT. As protein: CASSLDRGRHQPQHF.

This chain connects TRBV28 to TRBJ2-3, with 8 nucleotides matching TRBD2. Germline CDR1 MDHEN, CDR2 SYDVKM. After removal of 5 bases from V and 6 bases from J, the junction contained 10 bases not matched to a gene. The CDR3 has 15 amino acids. CDR3 nucleotides: TGTGCCAGCAGTAAGGCAGGGACTAGGGGCGATACGCAGTATTTT. Amino acids: CASSKAGTRGDTQYF.